The 21 T cell receptor beta chains below come from one sample, sequenced in a study of shared clonotypes between healthy human individuals. Sequencing was performed with immunoSEQ multiplex PCR; in TCRdb, only in-frame clones are kept and a portion is missing. This sample has about 1.1 million clones, with about 80% found just once. The sample taken for sequencing was memory CD4+ T cells from PBMCs. Described subset: CD45RA-negative fraction. These receptors were taken from a man aged 18 to 30 in good health. Some clones in this sample may be carry-over from other donors' samples.

The gene calls are TRBV5-1 and TRBJ2-3; D possibly corresponds to TRBD1 (6 bases). The V gene lost 8 bases and the J gene lost 4 bases, with 14 bases spanning the gap. Looked up from germline, CDR1 is SGHRS and CDR2 is YFSETQ. The CDR3 totals 13 residues. This CDR3 is CASSLQGPDTQYF. DNA of the CDR3: TGCGCCAGTTCCTTACAGGGTCCAGATACGCAGTATTTT. Supplemented by reference TRBV5-1 and TRBJ2-3, the full variable domain reads KAGVTQTPRYLIKTRGQQVTLSCSPISGHRSVSWYQQTPGQGLQFLFEYFSETQRNKGNFPGRFSGRQFSNSRSEMNVSTLELGDSALYLCASSLQGPDTQYFGPGTRLTVL.

This chain connects TRBV2 to TRBJ1-6; TRBD1 might be the D (5 bases). The CDR3 is 15 residues long. Between the trimmed V and J ends, which lost 5 bases and 8 bases, there was a span of 16 bases. Germline CDR1 SNHLY, CDR2 FYNNEI. CDR3 loop: CASSPGAGRDSPLHF. CDR3 in DNA: TGTGCCAGCAGTCCGGGAGCAGGGAGGGATTCACCCCTCCACTTT.

The chain joins TRBV7-9 to TRBJ2-7; D is ambiguous. The CDR3 is made up of 15 amino acids. Trimming took 2 bases from V and 0 from J, leaving 11 bases between them. Germline loops: CDR1 SEHNR, CDR2 FQNEAQ (reference sequence). CDR3 sequence: CASSLSEGHSYEQYF. As DNA, the CDR3 is TGTGCCAGCAGCTTATCGGAAGGGCACTCCTACGAGCAGTACTTC. Using reference TRBV7-9 and TRBJ2-7 for the parts outside the CDR3, the full variable domain is DTGVSQNPRHKITKRGQNVTFRCDPISEHNRLYWYRQTLGQGPEFLTYFQNEAQLEKSRLLSDRFSAERPKGSFSTLEIQRTEQGDSAMYLCASSLSEGHSYEQYFGPGTRLTVT.

The CDR3 nucleotides are TGTGCCAGCCGCGGGGCGGGGCGGACCTACGAGCAGTACTTC. It is translated as CASRGAGRTYEQYF. The chain uses TRBV28 and TRBJ2-7, with D possibly matching TRBD2 (6 bases). Per the germline V gene, CDR1 is MDHEN and CDR2 is SYDVKM. This CDR3 region has 14 residues. V lost 8 bases and J lost 2, with 16 bases in between.

The chain links TRBV21-1 to TRBJ2-1; TRBD2, as called in the table, went unchecked against the DNA. TRBV21-1 is a known pseudogene. CDR3 size: 17 residues. This CDR3 reads CASSPAAGPRSGNEQFF. CDR3 bases: TGTGCCAGCAGCCCAGCAGCGGGGCCCAGGTCTGGAAATGAGCAGTTCTTC.

In this sample, this clone turned up a few times. V and J are TRBV7-3 and TRBJ2-1; TRBD2 matches at 7 bases. The CDR3 extends over 15 amino acids. V shed 8 bases, J shed 5 bases, and the junction held 12 bases outside the gene matches. Germline assignment: CDR1 SGHTA and CDR2 FQGTGA. The CDR3 DNA sequence: TGTGCCAGCGCACCTGGCCTAGCGGTTAACAATGAGCAGTTCTTC. Its translation is CASAPGLAVNNEQFF.

The V and J genes are TRBV6-1 and TRBJ1-2; a weak D match, TRBD1 (5 bases). V lost 6 bases and J lost 2, with 16 bases in between. The CDR3 is made up of 15 amino acids. The germline gives CDR1 MNHNS, CDR2 SASEGT. The CDR3 bases are TGTGCCAGCAGCGTTAGGGACGGATTGAACTATGGCTACACCTTC. Translated, it gives CASSVRDGLNYGYTF.

This clone was seen ten or more times. Written as DNA, the CDR3 is TGTGCCAGAAGCTCAGCAAGAACCACAGATACGCAGTATTTT. Protein: CARSSARTTDTQYF. The chain uses TRBV5-3 and TRBJ2-3; D is ambiguous. TRBV5-3 carries the ORF label, with uncertain function. The V and J ends lost 3 bases and 2 bases respectively, with 10 bases between them. The CDR3 is made up of 14 amino acids.

This clone was recorded only once. This chain links TRBV2 with TRBJ2-6; no firm D call. Per germline, CDR1 SNHLY and CDR2 FYNNEI. Trimming shortened V by 4 bases and J by 6 bases, and 4 bases separated the two germline ends. This CDR3 has 12 amino acids. The CDR3 nucleotides are TGTGCCAGCAGTGTAAAGGCCAACGTCCTGACTTTC. Translating it yields CASSVKANVLTF.

This rearrangement joins TRBV27 to TRBJ2-1; unclear D gene. Trimming removed 3 bases at V and 4 bases at J, with 13 bases between. The germline V gene has CDR1 MNHEY and CDR2 SMNVEV (reference sequence). This CDR3 spans 15 amino acids. The CDR3 loop reads CASSFGGIGYNEQFF. Written as DNA, the CDR3 is TGTGCCAGCAGTTTTGGTGGGATCGGGTACAATGAGCAGTTCTTC.

This clone was seen a few times. The CDR3 DNA reads as TGCGCCAGCAGCTTGTGGTTAGCGGGAATTAACACCGGGGAGCTGTTTTTT. Its protein is CASSLWLAGINTGELFF. The chain couples TRBV5-1 to TRBJ2-2; 8 nucleotides agree with TRBD2. The CDR3 has 17 residues. From germline, CDR1 is SGHRS and CDR2 YFSETQ. Trimming removed 1 base from V and 2 bases from J; junction bases left unmatched: 7.

The rearrangement uses TRBV11-1 and TRBJ1-4; D gene ambiguous. The CDR3 is 13 residues long. Germline V gives CDR1 SGHAT, CDR2 FQDESV (reference sequence). Trimming took 5 bases from V and 7 from J, leaving 11 bases between them. The CDR3 region has the DNA TGTGCCAGCAGCGTCCGCGGAAGTGAAAAACTGTTTTTT. Translation: CASSVRGSEKLFF.

This clone is a singleton in its sample. This chain joins TRBV7-6 and TRBJ2-2, with a possible D match to TRBD2 (6 bases). The V gene's germline CDR1 is SGHVS and CDR2 FNYEAQ. V lost 9 bases to trimming and J lost 4 bases, with 15 bases between them. The CDR3 totals 14 residues. The CDR3 region is CASRRDDGTGELFF. The DNA for the CDR3 is TGTGCCAGTCGGAGGGACGATGGCACCGGGGAGCTGTTTTTT.

The chain links TRBV19 to TRBJ1-5; tentatively, D is TRBD1 (6 bases). Looked up from germline, CDR1 is LNHDA and CDR2 is SQIVND (reference sequence). V lost 5 bases and J lost 0, with 14 bases in between. The length of the CDR3 is 16 residues. The CDR3 DNA reads as TGTGCCAGTAGTCCGACAGGAATAAATAGCAATCAGCCCCAGCATTTT. This encodes CASSPTGINSNQPQHF.

This rearrangement joins TRBV18 to TRBJ1-5; D is possibly TRBD1 (6 bases). Germline V gene data show CDR1 as KGHSH and CDR2 as LQKENI. The CDR3 length is 17 residues. Trimming stripped 3 bases from V and 4 bases from J, with 19 bases between. CDR3 protein: CASSPPRGGGRNQPQHF. In DNA, the CDR3 is TGTGCCAGCTCACCCCCCCGCGGAGGGGGGCGAAATCAGCCCCAGCATTTT. Full variable domain (outside the CDR3, taken from reference TRBV18 and TRBJ1-5): NAGVMQNPRHLVRRRGQEARLRCSPMKGHSHVYWYRQLPEEGLKFMVYLQKENIIDESGMPKERFSAEFPKEGPSILRIQQVVRGDSAAYFCASSPPRGGGRNQPQHFGDGTRLSIL.

The gene calls are TRBV7-3 and TRBJ2-1; D uncertain. V shed 1 base and J shed 1 base, with 14 bases lying between them. This CDR3 spans 17 amino acids. Germline V gene sequence: CDR1 SGHTA, CDR2 FQGTGA. The CDR3 bases are TGTGCCAGCAGCTTAAATCCGATGGCATTTTCCTACAATGAGCAGTTCTTC. This encodes CASSLNPMAFSYNEQFF.

This clone has ten or more counts. The chain joins TRBV7-9 to TRBJ2-5, with D perhaps assigned TRBD1 or TRBD2 (6 bases each). The length of the CDR3 is 13 residues. Trimming took 7 bases from V and 5 from J, leaving 14 bases between them. Germline loops: CDR1 SEHNR, CDR2 FQNEAQ (reference sequence). CDR3 nucleotide sequence: TGTGCCAGCATCCGAGTGGGGGGCGAGACCCAGTACTTC. It yields the protein CASIRVGGETQYF.

The chain employs TRBV25-1 and TRBJ2-1; D could derive from TRBD1 or TRBD2 (5 bases each). Trimming cost V 5 bases and J 9 bases, with 23 bases left between them. The CDR3 runs to 16 residues. Germline V gene sequence: CDR1 MGHDK, CDR2 SYGVNS. The CDR3 region has the DNA TGTGCCAGCAGTACTGCGACAACGTGGGGGTACGGTGAGCAGTTCTTC. It translates to CASSTATTWGYGEQFF.

As concerns this clone: Other DNA sequences of this sample code for an identical CDR3. The chain couples TRBV18 to TRBJ1-5; D unclear. V shed 0 bases and J shed 7 bases, with 4 bases lying between them. The CDR3 spans 12 residues. Germline assignment: CDR1 KGHSH and CDR2 LQKENI. The CDR3 DNA sequence: TGTGCCAGCTCACCACCGGGACAGCCCCAGCATTTT. Translation: CASSPPGQPQHF.

This clone came up many times. The J gene is TRBJ2-1, the V gene TRBV5-8, with 8 bases aligning to TRBD2. The CDR3 is 15 residues long. The germline CDR1 and CDR2 sequences are SGHTS and YDEGEE. V trimming: 0 bases; J trimming: 5 bases; junction bases outside the gene matches: 4. The CDR3 is CASSLVLAGHNEQFF. CDR3 coding DNA: TGTGCCAGCAGCTTGGTCCTAGCGGGCCACAATGAGCAGTTCTTC.

DNA for the CDR3: TGTGCCAGCAGCCCGACAGGGGGCCCAAACACCGGGGAGCTGTTTTTT. Translation: CASSPTGGPNTGELFF. The chain has TRBV9 and TRBJ2-2, with 10 positions matching TRBD1. The trim removed 4 bases at V and 2 bases at J, leaving 5 bases unmatched. Germline V gene data show CDR1 as SGDLS and CDR2 as YYNGEE. This CDR3 is built from 16 residues.